This T cell receptor beta chain was sequenced during a study of blood T cell repertoires in COVID-19. At the level of the study: From the United States, Italy and Spain came samples of acute and convalescent COVID-19. T cells, B-cell-depleted T cells, or PBMCs provided the cDNA or gDNA that served as material.

The repertoire was sequenced with immunoSEQ multiplex PCR; TCRdb's copy has only in-frame clones and lacks some. The repertoire holds approximately 90,000 clones, with about nine tenths as singletons. Specimen: peripheral blood. The sequence was obtained from a woman older than 75 with acute or convalescent COVID-19.

This CDR3 reads CASSPRTGALNTEAFF. The DNA for the CDR3 is TGTGCCAGCAGCCCTCGGACAGGAGCTTTGAACACTGAAGCTTTCTTT. The chain couples TRBV13 to TRBJ1-1; 7 bases are shared with TRBD1. The germline V gene has CDR1 PRHDT and CDR2 FYEKMQ (reference sequence). The CDR3 has 16 residues. Trimming at V came to 5 bases and at J to 0 bases, leaving 9 bases not matched to a gene.